Below are 18 T cell receptor beta chains sequenced from a single sample in a study of memory CD4+ T cells and cytomegalovirus serostatus. Single viable CD3+CD4+CD8-CD45RO+ cells were sorted as the memory CD4+ T cells. The protocol was immunoSEQ multiplex PCR, while the TCRdb copy is restricted to in-frame clones and leaves out a portion. This repertoire shows over 65,000 clones, around 80% found once; its top ten account for 2% to 3%. Sequenced input: memory CD4+ T cells from blood. The receptors shown here come from an adult in good health and CMV-seropositive.

This clone was picked up a small number of times. The V call is TRBV19, the J call TRBJ1-5, with 9 bases lining up with TRBD1. The germline V gene has CDR1 LNHDA and CDR2 SQIVND (reference sequence). J lost 6 bases, V lost 9 bases, and 9 bases had no gene match. This CDR3 region has 14 residues. CDR3 coding DNA: TGTGCCAGCACGAAACAGGGGGCAGGTCAGCCCCAGCATTTT. Its protein product is CASTKQGAGQPQHF.

This clone was found a few times. This chain joins TRBV7-9 and TRBJ1-1; tentative D call: TRBD1 (6 bases). Germline V gives CDR1 SEHNR, CDR2 FQNEAQ (reference sequence). This CDR3 is 15 amino acids long. V lost 2 bases and J lost 6, with 16 bases in between. Here the CDR3 reads CASSLTGDPGAEAFF. The CDR3 bases are TGTGCCAGCAGCTTAACGGGGGACCCAGGGGCTGAAGCTTTCTTT.

This chain uses TRBV7-6 with TRBJ2-1, with D unclear. With 1 base removed from V and 1 base from J, the gap between germline ends came to 17 bases. This CDR3 has 18 amino acids. Germline V gene sequence: CDR1 SGHVS, CDR2 FNYEAQ. In DNA, the CDR3 is TGTGCCAGCAGCTTAGGTACGGGCGGAGTAAGGTCCTACAATGAGCAGTTCTTC. Its protein product is CASSLGTGGVRSYNEQFF.

This clone was counted a single time. The chain has TRBV6-1 and TRBJ1-6; no clear D gene. This CDR3 contains 13 residues. V lost 7 bases and J lost 9, with 13 bases in between. Germline CDR1 reads MNHNS; CDR2 reads SASEGT. Written as DNA, the CDR3 is TGTGCCAGCACCCCGGCGAACATTTCACCCCTCCACTTT. Protein: CASTPANISPLHF.

V is TRBV4-1 and J is TRBJ2-4; D unclear. The CDR3 covers 13 residues. Germline V lookup: CDR1 MGHRA, CDR2 YSYEKL. The V and J ends lost 5 bases and 6 bases respectively, with 11 bases between them. CDR3 nucleotides: TGCGCCAGCAGCTCCTCCCGTGCAAACATTCAGTACTTC. Its translation is CASSSSRANIQYF.

DNA for the CDR3: TGTGCCAGCACCTCGTCTGCACTAACTAACTATGGCTACACCTTC. This gives the protein CASTSSALTNYGYTF. The chain combines TRBV28 with TRBJ1-2; D unresolved. V lost 7 bases and J lost 0, with 15 bases in between. This CDR3 spans 15 amino acids. Germline V gene sequence: CDR1 MDHEN, CDR2 SYDVKM.

The chain joins TRBV18 to TRBJ2-5, with TRBD1 matching 9 bases. The V and J ends lost 3 bases and 5 bases, in that order; junction bases with no gene match: 7. This CDR3 region has 15 residues. Germline CDR1 and CDR2: KGHSH and LQKENI. CDR3 protein: CASSPETGGSETQYF. The DNA for the CDR3 is TGTGCCAGCTCACCCGAGACAGGGGGATCGGAGACCCAGTACTTC.

The chain carries TRBV15 and TRBJ2-5; TRBD2 is a possible D gene (6 bases). The length of the CDR3 is 14 residues. The germline CDR1 and CDR2 sequences are LNHNV and YYDKDF (reference sequence). Trimming cost V 7 bases and J 2 bases, with 14 bases left between them. The CDR3 loop reads CATKMRDSQETQYF. The CDR3 DNA reads TGTGCCACCAAAATGAGGGACTCACAAGAGACCCAGTACTTC.

V is TRBV18 and J is TRBJ2-7; the match to TRBD1 covers 11 bases. V lost 5 bases to trimming and J lost 5 bases; unmatched junction nucleotides: 8. This CDR3 contains 15 residues. Germline-derived CDR1 and CDR2 are KGHSH and LQKENI. The CDR3 sequence: CASSGLGQGGNEQYF. The CDR3 DNA reads as TGTGCCAGCTCAGGATTGGGACAGGGGGGCAACGAGCAGTACTTC. The variable domain in full, with the rest retrieved from reference TRBV18 and TRBJ2-7, is NAGVMQNPRHLVRRRGQEARLRCSPMKGHSHVYWYRQLPEEGLKFMVYLQKENIIDESGMPKERFSAEFPKEGPSILRIQQVVRGDSAAYFCASSGLGQGGNEQYFGPGTRLTVT.

This clone was observed a handful of times. This chain uses TRBV28 with TRBJ2-6; unclear D gene. V was clipped by 3 bases and J by 1 base, with 1 base between them. This CDR3 is 13 amino acids long. Germline V gene lookup returns CDR1 MDHEN and CDR2 SYDVKM. CDR3 DNA sequence: TGTGCCAGCAGTTTTTCTGGGGCCAACGTCCTGACTTTC. Translating gives CASSFSGANVLTF.

V and J are TRBV4-3 and TRBJ2-3, with D possibly matching TRBD2 (5 bases). Trimming shortened V by 0 bases and J by 8 bases, and 12 bases separated the two germline ends. CDR1 LGHNA and CDR2 YSLEER come from the germline V gene. This CDR3 region has 14 residues. CDR3 nucleotide sequence: TGCGCCAGCAGCCAAGACTTTCAGCGGAGTACGCAGTATTTT. Protein: CASSQDFQRSTQYF.

The V call is TRBV7-8, the J call TRBJ2-2, with 13 bases aligning to TRBD2. Per germline, CDR1 SGHVS and CDR2 FQNEAQ. V dropped 5 bases and J dropped 5; count of bases not matched to a gene: 8. CDR3 size: 17 residues. The CDR3 loop is CASSRTSGSVGTGELFF. Written as DNA, the CDR3 is TGTGCCAGCAGCAGGACTAGCGGGAGCGTTGGGACCGGGGAGCTGTTTTTT. The whole variable domain, filled in from reference TRBV7-8 and TRBJ2-2, reads GAGVSQSPRYKVAKRGQDVALRCDPISGHVSLFWYQQALGQGPEFLTYFQNEAQLDKSGLPSDRFFAERPEGSVSTLKIQRTQQEDSAVYLCASSRTSGSVGTGELFFGEGSRLTVL.

This clone was counted once. V is TRBV2 and J is TRBJ1-3; D perhaps matches TRBD1 (6 bases). Germline loops: CDR1 SNHLY, CDR2 FYNNEI. The CDR3 extends over 16 amino acids. V was cut by 2 bases and J by 3 bases, with 14 bases left in between. CDR3 DNA sequence: TGTGCCAGCAGTGAACAGGGGCGAGTAGTTGGAAACACCATATATTTT. Its protein product is CASSEQGRVVGNTIYF.

The chain has TRBV28 and TRBJ2-6; D gene ambiguous. Germline lookup yields CDR1 MDHEN and CDR2 SYDVKM. V was pared by 4 bases and J by 0 bases, with 7 bases between. CDR3 size: 15 residues. CDR3 sequence: CASSSSTSGANVLTF. Here the CDR3 DNA reads TGTGCCAGCAGTTCCAGTACCTCTGGGGCCAACGTCCTGACTTTC. The full variable domain, its missing parts supplied by reference TRBV28 and TRBJ2-6, is DVKVTQSSRYLVKRTGEKVFLECVQDMDHENMFWYRQDPGLGLRLIYFSYDVKMKEKGDIPEGYSVSREKKERFSLILESASTNQTSMYLCASSSSTSGANVLTFGAGSRLTVL.

The V call is TRBV7-2, the J call TRBJ1-2; tentatively, D is TRBD1 (5 bases). The germline CDR1 and CDR2 sequences are SGHTA and FQGNSA. Trimming cost V 2 bases and J 0 bases, with 10 bases left between them. The CDR3 loop spans 15 amino acids. The CDR3 DNA sequence: TGTGCCAGCAGCTTAATGGGGGGGGCTAACTATGGCTACACCTTC. Protein sequence: CASSLMGGANYGYTF.

The chain joins TRBV5-6 to TRBJ2-2, with unresolved D. Per germline, CDR1 SGHDT and CDR2 YYEEEE. The CDR3 contains 19 residues. The V end was cut by 4 bases, the J end by 0 bases, with 22 bases between. The CDR3 protein is CASSPPSNRHTPNTGELFF. The CDR3 DNA follows: TGTGCCAGCAGCCCACCCTCGAACAGACATACCCCGAACACCGGGGAGCTGTTTTTT.

This chain links TRBV9 with TRBJ2-6; D uncertain. This CDR3 has 14 residues. The V end lost 7 bases, the J end lost 0 bases, and 8 bases lay between the germline ends. Germline CDR1 and CDR2: SGDLS and YYNGEE. The CDR3 region has the DNA TGTGCCAGCGGTCGTTTCTCTGGGGCCAACGTCCTGACTTTC. This encodes CASGRFSGANVLTF.

CDR3 protein: CSVPLGQTTDTQYF. The DNA of the CDR3 is TGCAGCGTTCCACTAGGTCAGACCACAGATACGCAGTATTTT. This chain connects TRBV29-1 to TRBJ2-3; perhaps TRBD2 as D (5 bases). V dropped 5 bases and J dropped 2 bases, with 14 bases sitting between them. Looked up from germline, CDR1 is SQVTM and CDR2 is ANQGSEA. CDR3 length equals 14 residues.